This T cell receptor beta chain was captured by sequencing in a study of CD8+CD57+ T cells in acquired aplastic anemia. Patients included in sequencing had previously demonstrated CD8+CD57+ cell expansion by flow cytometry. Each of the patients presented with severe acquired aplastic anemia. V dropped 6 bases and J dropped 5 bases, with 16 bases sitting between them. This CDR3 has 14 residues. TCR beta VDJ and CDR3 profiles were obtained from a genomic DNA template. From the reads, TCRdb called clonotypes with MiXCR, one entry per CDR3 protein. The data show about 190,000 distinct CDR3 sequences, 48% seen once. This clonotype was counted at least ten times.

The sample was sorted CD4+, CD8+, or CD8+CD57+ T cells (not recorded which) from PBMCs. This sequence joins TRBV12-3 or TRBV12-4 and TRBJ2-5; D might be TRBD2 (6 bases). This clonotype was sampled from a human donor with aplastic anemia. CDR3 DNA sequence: TGTGCCAGCAGGTTGACTAGGACTACCGAGACCCAGTACTTC. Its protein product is CASRLTRTTETQYF.